The entry below gives a single T cell receptor (beta chain) sequence along with its context. This record belongs to a study of response to subunit inactivated influenza vaccine. TCRdb ran MiXCR on the RT-PCR reads and lists one entry per CDR3 protein. The profile shows some 540,000 distinct CDR3 sequences, under 25% of them singletons. These data are also associated with another study on T cells expressing NK-cell markers. From that paper: Scientists made TCR beta cDNA using 5'RACE template switching with UMIs. In a few donors, these clonotypes also led the CD3+CD56-NKG2C+ fraction.

This material consisted of CD4+ T cells sorted from PBMCs, taken roughly 13 days after vaccination. The clonotype was recovered from a man aged 50 or older who received an inactivated influenza vaccine.

CDR3 DNA: TGTGCCAGCAGCGCAAGGGGGCAGTCATCAGATACGCAGTATTTT. This translates into CASSARGQSSDTQYF. V gene TRBV9 combines with J gene TRBJ2-3, with 7 positions matching TRBD1. With 3 bases clipped from V and 4 bases from J, the junction kept 8 bases outside the gene matches. Germline CDR1 and CDR2: SGDLS and YYNGEE. The CDR3 has 15 residues.